This T cell receptor beta chain stems from a study of cytomegalovirus exposure and HLA in healthy donors. Profiled with immunoSEQ multiplex PCR; TCRdb holds only in-frame clones, not every one. The table records approximately 81,000 clones, approximately 93% of them present only once. The specimen sequenced was PBMCs. The sequence was collected from a man aged 18 to 29 in good health and CMV-seronegative.

CDR3 amino acids: CASSSGLAGVWETQYF. CDR3 nucleotides: TGTGCCAGTAGTTCGGGACTAGCGGGGGTTTGGGAGACCCAGTACTTC. J is TRBJ2-5 and V is TRBV19; 14 positions match TRBD2. The CDR3 covers 16 residues. CDR1 and CDR2 (germline): LNHDA, SQIVND (reference sequence). Unmatched junction bases numbered 7, after V lost 5 bases and J lost 5 bases.